The 30 T cell receptor beta chains listed next were all sequenced from one sample in a study of T cell repertoires in cytomegalovirus infection. TCRdb fed the reads into MiXCR, producing one record per CDR3 protein. This table holds hundreds of thousands of distinct CDR3 sequences, under 8.5% found once. The specimen sequenced was PBMCs. These receptors were obtained from a human donor in good health (CMV status not recorded). Some clones in this sample may be carry-over from other donors' samples.

This clonotype showed up just a few times. V usage is TRBV4-3 and J usage is TRBJ2-1, with 11 bases identical to TRBD2. From germline, CDR1 is LGHNA and CDR2 YSLEER. The CDR3 is 18 residues long. The V gene end was trimmed by 4 bases and the J gene end by 0 bases; junction bases not matched to a gene: 8. The DNA of the CDR3 is TGCGCCAGCAGCCCAGGGACTAGCGGCGGATACTCCTACAATGAGCAGTTCTTC. As protein: CASSPGTSGGYSYNEQFF.

The table lists this clonotype with many counts. The chain is built from TRBV25-1 and TRBJ1-5; D is unclear. CDR1 and CDR2 from the germline V gene are MGHDK and SYGVNS. Trimming stripped 3 bases from V and 7 bases from J, with 7 bases between. This CDR3 contains 12 residues. Written as DNA, the CDR3 is TGTGCCAGCAGTGATGGACGACAGCCCCAGCATTTT. Residues: CASSDGRQPQHF.

This clonotype was detected many times. The V and J genes are TRBV7-2 and TRBJ1-6, with D hard to call. The germline CDR1 and CDR2 sequences are SGHTA and FQGNSA. There are 12 residues in the CDR3. Trimming took 5 bases from V and 11 from J, leaving 10 bases between them. Written as DNA, the CDR3 is TGTGCCAGCAGCCCTCAGGTCCCACCCCTCCACTTT. This codes for CASSPQVPPLHF.

This clonotype was seen repeatedly, ten times or more. V and J are TRBV5-1 and TRBJ1-2; TRBD1 is a possible D gene (6 bases). In germline, CDR1 is SGHRS, CDR2 YFSETQ. This CDR3 is built from 14 residues. V was shortened by 0 bases and J by 4 bases, with 10 bases between the two germline ends. CDR3 nucleotides: TGCGCCAGCAGCTTGGAAGCAGGGGTCTATGGCTACACCTTC. It yields the protein CASSLEAGVYGYTF.

There are many counts of this clonotype. This sequence joins TRBV6-2 or TRBV6-3 and TRBJ1-5; 7 bases are shared with TRBD1. The germline CDR1 and CDR2 sequences are MNHEY and SVGEGT. The CDR3 loop spans 15 amino acids. J lost 4 bases, V lost 4 bases, and 7 bases had no gene match. The CDR3 here is CASSFLGDRNQPQHF. The CDR3 nucleotides are TGTGCCAGCAGTTTCCTAGGGGACAGAAATCAGCCCCAGCATTTT.

This clonotype was detected ten times or more. The chain is built from TRBV7-2 and TRBJ1-1; 8 bases are shared with TRBD1. Trimming cost V 1 base and J 2 bases; bases outside gene matches: 9. This CDR3 is 17 amino acids long. Germline V gives CDR1 SGHTA, CDR2 FQGNSA. The CDR3 sequence: CASSLGFSAGGNTEAFF. Here the CDR3 DNA reads TGTGCCAGCAGCTTAGGGTTTTCGGCAGGGGGCAACACTGAAGCTTTCTTT.

The V call is TRBV6-2 or TRBV6-3, the J call TRBJ1-1; D perhaps matches TRBD1 (6 bases). The length of the CDR3 is 13 residues. With 6 bases removed from V and 4 bases from J, the gap between germline ends came to 12 bases. Germline assignment: CDR1 MNHEY and CDR2 SVGEGT. CDR3 sequence (DNA): TGTGCCAGCAGCAGGGGCCCGGGCACTGAAGCTTTCTTT. It translates to CASSRGPGTEAFF.

A remark on this clonotype: A read error may be the cause here, since a much bigger clone is one base away. The chain combines TRBV9 with TRBJ2-1; 8 bases are shared with TRBD2. Per the germline V gene, CDR1 is SGDLS and CDR2 is YYNGEE. With 3 bases clipped from V and 3 bases from J, the junction kept 11 bases outside the gene matches. This CDR3 is 17 amino acids long. CDR3 sequence reads: CASSGEFGGAVYNEQFF. CDR3 DNA: TGTGCCAGCAGCGGGGAATTCGGGGGGGCCGTCTACAATGAGCAGTTCTTC.

This clonotype has ten or more counts. The chain is built from TRBV28 and TRBJ2-7, with D perhaps TRBD1 (6 bases). This CDR3 has 16 amino acids. Germline loops: CDR1 MDHEN, CDR2 SYDVKM. V was trimmed by 2 bases and J by 2 bases, leaving 16 bases between them. The CDR3 reads CASSLGNRVGAYEQYF. Written as DNA, the CDR3 is TGTGCCAGCAGTTTAGGCAACAGGGTGGGGGCCTACGAGCAGTACTTC.

This clonotype has ten or more counts. The chain employs TRBV12-3 or TRBV12-4 and TRBJ2-3; 13 bases match TRBD2. The CDR3 has 17 residues. V lost 5 bases to trimming and J lost 1 base; unmatched junction nucleotides: 6. The CDR3 reads CASSKPGLAGRTDTQYF. The CDR3 nucleotides are TGTGCCAGCAGTAAACCGGGACTAGCGGGGCGCACAGATACGCAGTATTTT.

This clonotype appeared many times. J is TRBJ1-2 and V is TRBV6-6; D ambiguous. Deletions cut 4 bases from V and 5 bases from J, with 11 bases between. There are 13 residues in the CDR3. Germline V lookup: CDR1 MNHNY, CDR2 SVGAGI (reference sequence). This CDR3 reads CASSLGSPYGYTF. The CDR3 DNA reads TGTGCCAGCAGTTTAGGCAGCCCTTATGGCTACACCTTC.

This clonotype was counted ten times or more. The chain uses TRBV29-1 and TRBJ2-3; maybe TRBD2 (6 bases). Trimming took 3 bases from V and 2 from J, leaving 9 bases between them. CDR1 and CDR2 from the germline V gene are SQVTM and ANQGSEA. The CDR3 has 13 amino acids. DNA of the CDR3: TGCAGCGTTGATCCGGGAGACACAGATACGCAGTATTTT. It translates to CSVDPGDTDTQYF.

The rearrangement joins TRBV20-1 to TRBJ2-2, with a possible D match to TRBD2 (5 bases). The CDR3 totals 13 residues. Germline values: CDR1 DFQATT, CDR2 SNEGSKA (reference sequence). Between the trimmed V and J ends, which lost 4 bases and 5 bases, there was a span of 11 bases. The CDR3: CSAKSGETGELFF. For the CDR3, the DNA is TGCAGTGCTAAATCTGGGGAGACCGGGGAGCTGTTTTTT.

This clonotype has ten or more counts. The genes are TRBV12-3 or TRBV12-4 and TRBJ1-1; D is perhaps TRBD1 (5 bases). V was shortened by 7 bases and J by 4 bases, with 19 bases between the two germline ends. The CDR3 length is 15 residues. DNA of the CDR3: TGTGCCAGCATCCCCGCGGGCGTCGGGGGCACTGAAGCTTTCTTT. This codes for CASIPAGVGGTEAFF.

The sample holds many counts of this clonotype. This chain connects TRBV29-1 to TRBJ1-2; D not resolved. Germline CDR1 reads SQVTM; CDR2 reads ANQGSEA. V gave up 0 bases and J gave up 7 bases, with 6 bases separating them. CDR3 size: 11 residues. The CDR3 loop reads CSVEDLGGYTF. The DNA for the CDR3 is TGCAGCGTTGAAGATTTAGGTGGCTACACCTTC.

This clonotype was picked up many times. The chain uses TRBV7-1 and TRBJ1-2; TRBD1 is a possible D gene (5 bases). TRBV7-1 is filed as an ORF, its function uncertain. The length of the CDR3 is 13 residues. V lost 10 bases, J lost 1 base, and 13 bases lay in between. The CDR3 DNA is TGTGCCACCCCTGGGGGTATTAACTATGGCTACACCTTC. This sequence encodes CATPGGINYGYTF.

This clonotype showed up just a few times. The CDR3 bases are TGCAGCGTTGAGCGAGACAGAAACACTGAAGCTTTCTTT. Residues: CSVERDRNTEAFF. The rearrangement joins TRBV29-1 to TRBJ1-1; maybe TRBD1 (5 bases). Trimming stripped 3 bases from V and 2 bases from J, with 10 bases between. CDR3 length: 13 residues. Per germline, CDR1 SQVTM and CDR2 ANQGSEA.

In this sample, this clonotype turned up many times. This chain joins TRBV7-2 and TRBJ2-1; unclear D gene. Germline V gene data show CDR1 as SGHTA and CDR2 as FQGNSA. The CDR3 runs 14 residues. Trimming took off 2 bases at V and 0 bases at J, with 5 bases between the two ends. This CDR3 reads CASSLLPSYNEQFF. As DNA, the CDR3 is TGTGCCAGCAGCTTATTGCCCTCCTACAATGAGCAGTTCTTC.

This clonotype has a count of ten or more. The CDR3 loop is CASSLDGGSGDTQYF. CDR3 DNA sequence: TGCGCCAGCAGCTTGGATGGGGGGTCGGGAGATACGCAGTATTTT. The chain employs TRBV5-1 and TRBJ2-3, with D perhaps TRBD2 (6 bases). V was shortened by 0 bases and J by 5 bases, with 13 bases between the two germline ends. This CDR3 is built from 15 residues. The germline V gene encodes CDR1 SGHRS and CDR2 YFSETQ.

This clonotype was recorded many times. This chain uses TRBV2 with TRBJ2-3, with a possible D match to TRBD2 (6 bases). V dropped 3 bases and J dropped 6 bases, with 13 bases sitting between them. The CDR3 covers 14 residues. CDR1 and CDR2 from the germline V gene are SNHLY and FYNNEI. This chain's CDR3 is CASSEQGGADTQYF. The CDR3 DNA sequence: TGTGCCAGCAGTGAGCAGGGCGGGGCGGATACGCAGTATTTT.

This clonotype was picked up many times. The chain combines TRBV7-2 with TRBJ1-1; D unclear. Trimming pared 5 bases from V and 3 bases from J, leaving 13 bases between. CDR1 is SGHTA, CDR2 FQGNSA, per germline. There are 14 residues in the CDR3. The DNA for the CDR3 is TGTGCCAGCAGCCCCTCATGGGCGGACACTGAAGCTTTCTTT. Translation gives CASSPSWADTEAFF.

The V call is TRBV20-1, the J call TRBJ2-1; 8 positions match TRBD2. CDR1 and CDR2 (germline): DFQATT, SNEGSKA (reference sequence). This CDR3 contains 12 residues. J gave up 10 bases and V 4 bases, and 6 bases lay outside the gene matches. The CDR3 region is CSATSGGREQFF. CDR3 DNA sequence: TGCAGTGCTACCAGCGGGGGCAGGGAGCAGTTCTTC.

This clonotype has at least ten counts. The CDR3 sequence is CASSTLIGAATSEQYF. The CDR3 nucleotides read TGTGCCAGCAGCACCCTGATTGGTGCCGCCACGAGCGAGCAGTACTTC. The genes are TRBV5-6 and TRBJ2-7; D not resolved. V lost 4 bases and J lost 6, with 23 bases in between. The CDR3 is made up of 16 amino acids. In germline, CDR1 is SGHDT, CDR2 YYEEEE. The full variable domain, in which reference TRBV5-6 and TRBJ2-7 provide the parts outside the CDR3, is DAGVTQSPTHLIKTRGQQVTLRCSPKSGHDTVSWYQQALGQGPQFIFQYYEEEERQRGNFPDRFSGHQFPNYSSELNVNALLLGDSALYLCASSTLIGAATSEQYFGPGTRLTVT.

Details on this clonotype: A much larger clone lies one base from this, so it may be a read error. The chain carries TRBV20-1 and TRBJ1-2; 8 bases map to TRBD1. V trimming: 4 bases; J trimming: 5 bases; junction bases outside the gene matches: 9. There are 14 residues in the CDR3. Germline values: CDR1 DFQATT, CDR2 SNEGSKA (reference sequence). The CDR3 reads CSATTPDRGYGYTF. The CDR3 DNA sequence: TGCAGTGCTACTACACCTGACAGGGGATATGGCTACACCTTC.

This clonotype was seen ten or more times. V is TRBV6-5 and J is TRBJ2-7; 9 positions agree with TRBD1. The CDR3 sequence is 17 residues long. Germline loops: CDR1 MNHEY, CDR2 SVGAGI. Trimming at V came to 0 bases and at J to 2 bases, leaving 8 bases not matched to a gene. CDR3 in DNA: TGTGCCAGCAGTTACTCAAACAGGGGGCGTCTTCCCTACGAGCAGTACTTC. It yields the protein CASSYSNRGRLPYEQYF.

This clonotype was counted ten times or more. V is TRBV6-6 and J is TRBJ2-7; no definite D call. V lost 6 bases to trimming and J lost 0 bases, with 9 bases between them. Germline V gene lookup returns CDR1 MNHNY and CDR2 SVGAGI (reference sequence). The CDR3 covers 13 residues. The CDR3 reads CASRPPSSYEQYF. CDR3 sequence (DNA): TGTGCCAGCAGACCTCCGAGCTCCTACGAGCAGTACTTC.

This clonotype was observed at least ten times. The chain has TRBV6-2 or TRBV6-3 and TRBJ2-7; D possibly corresponds to TRBD1 (6 bases). The germline V and J ends were trimmed by 4 bases and 2 bases, with 9 bases remaining between them. The germline CDR1 and CDR2 sequences are MNHEY and SVGEGT. The CDR3 consists of 13 residues. The CDR3 nucleotides read TGTGCCAGCAGTTCAGGGGTTCCCTACGAGCAGTACTTC. The encoded protein is CASSSGVPYEQYF.

This clonotype was detected many times. The chain is built from TRBV29-1 and TRBJ1-6; no definite D call. V lost 4 bases, J lost 8 bases, and 12 bases lay in between. The germline CDR1 and CDR2 sequences are SQVTM and ANQGSEA. The CDR3 covers 13 residues. CDR3 in amino acids: CSVAYGMDSPLHF. The CDR3 DNA reads as TGCAGCGTTGCATATGGGATGGATTCACCCCTCCACTTT.

The chain recombines TRBV7-9 with TRBJ1-4; 7 bases are shared with TRBD1. V was pared by 3 bases and J by 6 bases, with 7 bases of the junction left unmatched. Looked up from germline, CDR1 is SEHNR and CDR2 is FQNEAQ (reference sequence). The CDR3 runs 15 residues. This chain's CDR3 is CASSFLQGVDEKLFF. CDR3 sequence (DNA): TGTGCCAGCAGCTTCCTCCAGGGGGTAGATGAAAAACTGTTTTTT.

This clonotype was seen ten or more times. The chain joins TRBV7-2 to TRBJ1-4; possible D gene TRBD1, 5 bases. V was cut by 1 base and J by 4 bases, with 7 bases left in between. Germline V gene data show CDR1 as SGHTA and CDR2 as FQGNSA. The CDR3 sequence is 14 residues long. The CDR3 nucleotides read TGTGCCAGCAGCTTAGACAGGCGTAATGAAAAACTGTTTTTT. It codes for CASSLDRRNEKLFF.